These 16 T cell receptor beta chains were sequenced from one sample in a study of shared clonotypes between healthy human individuals (TCRdb year 2020). Library creation used the immunoSEQ multiplex PCR assay. The table comes from immuneACCESS by way of TCRdb, which keeps in-frame sequences with V and J called. Part of the clones is missing from these tables; in studies checked, under half for an unresolved V gene and the rest for unknown reasons. The sample contains hundreds of thousands of clones, 95% of them found a single time. The ten largest clones capture over 0.095% of the sample. CD8 naive samples were CD45RO-negative cells positively selected for CCR7, giving a CD45RA+CCR7+ population that excluded TemRA cells. Sample: naive CD8+ T cells sorted from blood. The cell subset or site label of this sample denotes: CD45RA+CCR7+. The receptors come from a woman under 40 in good health.

The chain's CDR3 is CASSEEFPGTYTGELFF. As DNA, the CDR3 is TGTGCCAGCAGTGAAGAGTTCCCCGGGACCTACACCGGGGAGCTGTTTTTT. This rearrangement joins TRBV6-1 to TRBJ2-2; TRBD1 or TRBD2 may be the D gene (5 bases each). CDR3 length equals 17 residues. CDR1 is MNHNS, CDR2 SASEGT, per germline. V was shortened by 1 base and J by 3 bases, with 15 bases between the two germline ends.

J is TRBJ2-5 and V is TRBV4-1, with a weak D call TRBD2 (6 bases). The DNA end lines up better with TRBJ2-7; the J call may be wrong. The CDR3 contains 16 residues. Germline CDR1 reads MGHRA; CDR2 reads YSYEKL. CDR3: CASSPEIGSVGYEQYF. CDR3 nucleotide sequence: TGCGCCAGCAGCCCCGAAATCGGGAGCGTTGGCTACGAGCAGTACTTC.

This sequence joins TRBV2 and TRBJ1-1; a possible D gene is TRBD1 (6 bases). The CDR3 covers 17 residues. Looked up from germline, CDR1 is SNHLY and CDR2 is FYNNEI. Trimming pared 6 bases from V and 3 bases from J, leaving 23 bases between. The CDR3 reads CASSDDRKHPLDTEAFF. In DNA form, the CDR3 reads TGTGCCAGCAGCGACGACAGGAAACACCCCCTTGACACTGAAGCTTTCTTT.

This rearrangement joins TRBV6-6 to TRBJ2-1; D is unclear. Trimming removed 5 bases from V and 0 bases from J, with 11 bases in between. This CDR3 has 15 residues. Looked up from germline, CDR1 is MNHNY and CDR2 is SVGAGI (reference sequence). CDR3 sequence: CASSTLSVSYNEQFF. The CDR3 DNA reads as TGTGCCAGCAGTACCCTATCGGTCTCCTACAATGAGCAGTTCTTC.

This sequence joins TRBV28 and TRBJ1-3; 7 positions agree with TRBD1. Germline V CDR1 and CDR2: MDHEN, SYDVKM. J was trimmed by 2 bases and V by 6 bases; bases with no gene match: 4. The CDR3 is 14 amino acids. CDR3 protein: CASRSTGTGNTIYF. The CDR3 coding sequence is TGTGCCAGCAGATCGACAGGGACTGGAAACACCATATATTTT.

This clone was found once. The chain couples TRBV10-1 to TRBJ1-1, with D uncertain. Germline values: CDR1 WNHNN, CDR2 SYGVQD (reference sequence). The germline V and J ends were trimmed by 2 bases and 4 bases, with 11 bases remaining between them. The CDR3 length is 14 residues. CDR3 in amino acids: CASSEGTAGTEAFF. CDR3 DNA sequence: TGCGCCAGCAGTGAGGGTACAGCGGGCACTGAAGCTTTCTTT.

This chain links TRBV13 with TRBJ2-7, with 8 bases matching TRBD2. Germline CDR1 reads PRHDT; CDR2 reads FYEKMQ (reference sequence). V shed 5 bases and J 2 bases; nucleotides not matched to a gene: 8. This CDR3 is 15 amino acids long. The CDR3 here is CASSVTTSDAYEQYF. CDR3 coding DNA: TGTGCCAGCAGCGTAACGACTAGCGACGCCTACGAGCAGTACTTC.

The chain recombines TRBV19 with TRBJ2-7; 11 bases fit TRBD2. Germline V gene lookup returns CDR1 LNHDA and CDR2 SQIVND (reference sequence). Germline trimming cut 5 bases from V and 2 bases from J; bases unmatched to any gene: 5. The CDR3 is 15 amino acids. CDR3 in amino acids: CASSFGTSGPYEQYF. CDR3 DNA: TGTGCCAGTAGTTTTGGGACTAGCGGACCCTACGAGCAGTACTTC.

V gene TRBV27 combines with J gene TRBJ2-1, with TRBD2 identical over 8 bases. Unmatched junction bases numbered 8, after V lost 2 bases and J lost 8 bases. The CDR3 consists of 15 residues. In germline, CDR1 is MNHEY, CDR2 SMNVEV (reference sequence). The CDR3 sequence: CASSLPGTSDDEQFF. The DNA of the CDR3 is TGTGCCAGCAGTTTACCCGGGACTAGTGACGATGAGCAGTTCTTC.

The count of this clone is one. CDR3 protein: CASSLLVSGRYYEQYF. CDR3 nucleotides: TGCGCCAGCAGCTTACTTGTGAGCGGGAGATATTACGAGCAGTACTTC. The chain carries TRBV4-1 and TRBJ2-7, with 8 bases aligning to TRBD2. CDR1 and CDR2 from the germline V gene are MGHRA and YSYEKL. The CDR3 totals 16 residues. The V and J ends lost 5 bases and 4 bases, in that order; junction bases with no gene match: 13.

This clone was picked up a small number of times. The chain combines TRBV19 with TRBJ1-5; tentative D call: TRBD1 (5 bases). CDR1 and CDR2 from the germline V gene are LNHDA and SQIVND (reference sequence). CDR3 length: 14 residues. Trimming cost V 3 bases and J 7 bases, with 13 bases left between them. The CDR3, as DNA: TGTGCCAGTAGTATGGGGGAGGGTATCCAGCCCCAGCATTTT. Its protein product is CASSMGEGIQPQHF.

The J gene is TRBJ2-3, the V gene TRBV19, with 11 bases fitting TRBD2. This CDR3 spans 16 amino acids. From germline, CDR1 is LNHDA and CDR2 SQIVND (reference sequence). The trim removed 5 bases at V and 0 bases at J, leaving 4 bases unmatched. The chain's CDR3 is CASSSWTSGSTDTQYF. For the CDR3, the DNA is TGTGCCAGTAGTTCGTGGACTAGCGGGAGCACAGATACGCAGTATTTT.

In regard to this clone: Additional DNA sequences in this sample encode the identical CDR3. This CDR3 reads CASSRGDNEQFF. DNA for the CDR3: TGTGCCAGCAGCCGAGGGGACAATGAGCAGTTCTTC. V usage is TRBV5-6 and J usage is TRBJ2-1; D assignment may be TRBD1 or TRBD2 (5 bases each). Germline V gene sequence: CDR1 SGHDT, CDR2 YYEEEE. V was pared by 4 bases and J by 5 bases, with 7 bases between. The CDR3 is made up of 12 amino acids.

This chain uses TRBV15 with TRBJ2-1; D is unresolved. Germline CDR1 and CDR2: LNHNV and YYDKDF (reference sequence). Trimming took 1 base from V and 6 from J, leaving 22 bases between them. The CDR3 covers 18 residues. The CDR3 DNA reads TGTGCCACCAGCAGAGTCTTTTATGAAATTCACGCGTCCAATGAGCAGTTCTTC. It yields the protein CATSRVFYEIHASNEQFF. Complete variable domain (other parts from reference TRBV15 and TRBJ2-1): DAMVIQNPRYQVTQFGKPVTLSCSQTLNHNVMYWYQQKSSQAPKLLFHYYDKDFNNEADTPDNFQSRRPNTSFCFLDIRSPGLGDTAMYLCATSRVFYEIHASNEQFFGPGTRLTVL.

The rearrangement uses TRBV10-1 and TRBJ2-7, with D unclear. The CDR3 is 12 residues long. Germline CDR1 and CDR2: WNHNN and SYGVQD (reference sequence). V lost 3 bases and J lost 5, with 8 bases in between. CDR3 loop: CASSDRPHEQYF. The CDR3 nucleotides are TGCGCCAGCAGTGACAGGCCCCACGAGCAGTACTTC.

The rearrangement joins TRBV10-3 to TRBJ2-3; maybe TRBD1 (5 bases). V gave up 3 bases and J gave up 1 base, with 5 bases separating them. Germline lookup yields CDR1 ENHRY and CDR2 SYGVKD. CDR3 length equals 13 residues. The CDR3 coding sequence is TGTGCCATCAGTGACAGGGGCACAGATACGCAGTATTTT. Its protein product is CAISDRGTDTQYF.